These 8 T cell receptor beta chains were all obtained from the same sample, sequenced in a study of shared clonotypes between healthy human individuals. The repertoire was sequenced with immunoSEQ multiplex PCR; TCRdb's copy has only in-frame clones and lacks some. The sample lists about 1.5 million clones, roughly 98% occurring once. The sample comprised naive CD4+ T cells sorted from blood. Regarding subset: CD45RA+ positively selected. The receptor source for this set is a man younger than 45 in good health.

The chain joins TRBV7-2 to TRBJ2-7; D is unclear. The V gene's germline CDR1 is SGHTA and CDR2 FQGNSA. CDR3 size: 12 residues. V was clipped by 2 bases and J by 6 bases, with 8 bases between them. The CDR3 region is CASSLWPLEQYF. The CDR3 DNA follows: TGTGCCAGCAGCTTATGGCCCCTCGAGCAGTACTTC.

J is TRBJ2-7 and V is TRBV5-1; 11 bases agree with TRBD2. With V trimmed by 4 bases and J by 4 bases, 4 bases remained unmatched. The length of the CDR3 is 14 residues. The V gene's germline CDR1 is SGHRS and CDR2 YFSETQ. The CDR3 loop is CASSKTSGIYEQYF. Here the CDR3 DNA reads TGCGCCAGCAGCAAGACTAGCGGGATTTACGAGCAGTACTTC.

The chain carries TRBV28 and TRBJ2-7; possible D gene TRBD2, 6 bases. The length of the CDR3 is 14 residues. Trimming took 5 bases from V and 3 from J, leaving 14 bases between them. Germline V CDR1 and CDR2: MDHEN, SYDVKM. In DNA, the CDR3 is TGTGCCAGCAGTCGATTTGGGGGAGGCTACGAGCAGTACTTC. Translation: CASSRFGGGYEQYF. The complete variable domain, with remaining parts taken from reference TRBV28 and TRBJ2-7, reads DVKVTQSSRYLVKRTGEKVFLECVQDMDHENMFWYRQDPGLGLRLIYFSYDVKMKEKGDIPEGYSVSREKKERFSLILESASTNQTSMYLCASSRFGGGYEQYFGPGTRLTVT.

V usage is TRBV10-3 and J usage is TRBJ2-7, with TRBD1 matching over 8 bases. V lost 6 bases to trimming and J lost 2 bases; unmatched junction nucleotides: 6. This CDR3 contains 14 residues. Per the germline V gene, CDR1 is ENHRY and CDR2 is SYGVKD. CDR3 coding DNA: TGTGCCATCAGCGGGGGACAGGCAACCTACGAGCAGTACTTC. Protein sequence: CAISGGQATYEQYF.

This chain's CDR3 is CASSAISQKLFF. Here the CDR3 DNA reads TGTGCCAGCAGCGCGATCTCCCAAAAACTGTTTTTT. The chain joins TRBV13 to TRBJ1-4; D is unresolved. Trimming left V 5 bases short and J 9 bases short, with 10 bases between. Germline values: CDR1 PRHDT, CDR2 FYEKMQ (reference sequence). The CDR3 covers 12 residues.

Note on this clone: The sample holds other DNA sequences that translate to the same CDR3. The chain carries TRBV29-1 and TRBJ2-2; D is perhaps TRBD2 (5 bases). In germline, CDR1 is SQVTM, CDR2 ANQGSEA. The CDR3 covers 14 residues. V gave up 4 bases and J gave up 0 bases, with 9 bases separating them. The CDR3 sequence is CSVGSGANTGELFF. The CDR3 DNA is TGCAGCGTTGGAAGCGGTGCGAACACCGGGGAGCTGTTTTTT.

This clone was seen just once. For the CDR3, the DNA is TGTGCCAGCAGCTTAGCCGGCAGGCTAGCAGATACGCAGTATTTT. As protein: CASSLAGRLADTQYF. V and J are TRBV11-1 and TRBJ2-3; D uncertain. Between the trimmed V and J ends, which lost 0 bases and 4 bases, there was a span of 11 bases. The CDR3 runs to 15 residues. Germline CDR1 SGHAT, CDR2 FQDESV (reference sequence).

J is TRBJ2-3 and V is TRBV18; D might be TRBD1 or TRBD2, each matching 5 bases. The CDR3 has 15 amino acids. Trimming shortened V by 4 bases and J by 0 bases, and 11 bases separated the two germline ends. Germline loops: CDR1 KGHSH, CDR2 LQKENI. CDR3 loop: CASSLYRDSTDTQYF. The CDR3 DNA follows: TGTGCCAGCTCACTTTACCGGGACAGCACAGATACGCAGTATTTT.